The 24 T cell receptor beta chains given below trace back to one sample, sequenced in a study of molecular identifiers for immune sequencing clone quantification (dated by TCRdb to the late 2010s). Libraries came from PCR. Sequencing used an Illumina HiSeq 4000. Using fastp at Q25 and MiXCR, TCRdb reprocessed the public reads and kept productive beta chains. Identical CDR3 proteins give one entry, which carries the most common genes and DNA. Across this sample there are some 93,000 distinct CDR3 sequences, with roughly a fifth seen only once. Approximately 0.99% of the sample belongs to the ten largest clones. The specimen was naive CD8+ T cells from blood, with Jurkat cell RNA spiked in. Taken with the paper, the label for cell subset or site translates to: FACS-sorted CD8+CD4-CCR7+CD45RA+ naive T cells. These receptors all stem from a human donor in good health. Some libraries in this study had Jurkat cell RNA spiked in.

The chain carries TRBV11-3 and TRBJ2-7; D is uncertain. The V and J ends lost 4 bases and 2 bases respectively, with 12 bases between them. The germline V gene encodes CDR1 SGHNT and CDR2 YENEEA. The CDR3 spans 14 residues. CDR3 amino acids: CASSSRVNPYEQYF. CDR3 nucleotide sequence: TGTGCCAGCAGCTCCCGGGTCAATCCCTACGAGCAGTACTTC.

This clonotype came up once. This could be a read error, since a much larger clone is one nucleotide away. The rearrangement joins TRBV27 to TRBJ2-7; 8 nucleotides match TRBD1. The CDR3 spans 15 residues. Germline V lookup: CDR1 MNHEY, CDR2 SMNVEV (reference sequence). The CDR3: CASSTGQAPIYEQCF. DNA for the CDR3: TGTGCCAGCAGTACGGGACAGGCCCCAATATACGAGCAGTGCTTC.

This clonotype was picked up one time. This chain joins TRBV4-3 and TRBJ1-2; D gene uncertain. The germline CDR1 and CDR2 sequences are LGHNA and YSLEER. Trimming took off 0 bases at V and 1 base at J, with 9 bases between the two ends. This CDR3 has 15 amino acids. This CDR3 is CASSQDWTLNYGYTF. CDR3 sequence (DNA): TGCGCCAGCAGCCAAGATTGGACTCTTAACTATGGCTACACCTTC.

Only a few counts were recorded for this clonotype. The rearrangement uses TRBV27 and TRBJ1-5; D remains ambiguous. Looked up from germline, CDR1 is MNHEY and CDR2 is SMNVEV (reference sequence). This CDR3 has 15 amino acids. Trimming stripped 0 bases from V and 0 bases from J, with 6 bases between. CDR3: CASSLSGNSNQPQHF. DNA of the CDR3: TGTGCCAGCAGTTTATCAGGGAATAGCAATCAGCCCCAGCATTTT.

The sample holds many counts of this clonotype. The chain links TRBV30 to TRBJ1-1; possible D gene TRBD1, 5 bases. The CDR3 has 12 residues. Germline-derived CDR1 and CDR2 are GTSNPN and SVGIG (reference sequence). V lost 5 bases, J lost 4 bases, and 11 bases lay in between. The DNA for the CDR3 is TGTGCCTGGTCACTTGGGGGCACTGAAGCTTTCTTT. Encoded protein: CAWSLGGTEAFF.

This clonotype occurred a few times. V gene TRBV19 combines with J gene TRBJ1-5; D is unclear. Trimming shortened V by 8 bases and J by 2 bases, and 10 bases separated the two germline ends. CDR1 is LNHDA and CDR2 is SQIVND in the germline V gene (reference sequence). The CDR3 length is 13 residues. The CDR3 reads CASGSEGNQPQHF. The DNA for the CDR3 is TGTGCCAGTGGGTCGGAGGGCAATCAGCCCCAGCATTTT. The full variable domain, its missing parts supplied by reference TRBV19 and TRBJ1-5, is DGGITQSPKYLFRKEGQNVTLSCEQNLNHDAMYWYRQDPGQGLRLIYYSQIVNDFQKGDIAEGYSVSREKKESFPLTVTSAQKNPTAFYLCASGSEGNQPQHFGDGTRLSIL.

The table lists this clonotype with many counts. The chain has TRBV4-1 and TRBJ2-7, with D perhaps matching TRBD1 or TRBD2 (5 bases each). This CDR3 has 14 amino acids. V lost 6 bases, J lost 2 bases, and 14 bases lay in between. The germline V gene has CDR1 MGHRA and CDR2 YSYEKL. As DNA, the CDR3 is TGCGCCAGCAGACGGGACGTACTTACCTACGAGCAGTACTTC. It yields the protein CASRRDVLTYEQYF.

Points on this clonotype: A much larger clone lies one base from this, so it may be a read error. Because the CDR3 is missing its conserved closing phenylalanine or tryptophan, this is likely a read error. CDR3 bases: TGTGCCAGCAGTTTGGGCTACTCGGACACAGATACGCAGTATCTT. Protein product: CASSLGYSDTDTQYL. The chain has TRBV12-3 or TRBV12-4 and TRBJ2-3; D remains unclear. CDR3 length equals 15 residues. V was trimmed by 3 bases and J by 2 bases, leaving 12 bases between them.

To note about this clonotype: This may be a read error: a much more frequent sequence differs by one nucleotide. Here the CDR3 omits its conserved ending phenylalanine or tryptophan, so a read error is the likely source. CDR3 DNA sequence: TGTGCCAGCAGAAACCTCCGGGACAGTCCCTCTGGGGCCAACGTCCTGACTCTC. Encoded protein: CASRNLRDSPSGANVLTL. This chain connects TRBV6-2 or TRBV6-3 to TRBJ2-6, with 7 bases identical to TRBD1. V lost 6 bases and J lost 0; bases outside the gene matches: 11. Germline V gives CDR1 MNHEY, CDR2 SVGEGT. This CDR3 region has 18 residues.

This clonotype was counted many times. The chain couples TRBV27 to TRBJ2-3; D call uncertain. The germline V gene has CDR1 MNHEY and CDR2 SMNVEV (reference sequence). The V end was cut by 7 bases, the J end by 6 bases, with 8 bases between. This CDR3 is 11 amino acids long. The chain's CDR3 is CASIDSDTQYF. DNA for the CDR3: TGTGCCAGCATCGATTCCGATACGCAGTATTTT.

This clonotype was detected only a few times. The V call is TRBV14, the J call TRBJ2-2; D not certain. Germline V lookup: CDR1 SGHDN, CDR2 FVKESK. V was shortened by 0 bases and J by 2 bases, with 13 bases between the two germline ends. CDR3 size: 17 residues. CDR3 amino acids: CASSQDLGRRNTGELFF. The CDR3 DNA sequence: TGTGCCAGCAGCCAAGATCTGGGTCGACGCAACACCGGGGAGCTGTTTTTT.

This clonotype was picked up many times. The chain is built from TRBV4-3 and TRBJ2-1; D is unresolved. The germline V gene has CDR1 LGHNA and CDR2 YSLEER. Trimming pared 0 bases from V and 10 bases from J, leaving 19 bases between. CDR3 length: 16 amino acids. For the CDR3, the DNA is TGCGCCAGCAGCCAAGATCGTATTGGCGGCACGAGAGAGCAGTTCTTC. Translating it yields CASSQDRIGGTREQFF.

At least ten counts were recorded for this clonotype. This rearrangement joins TRBV13 to TRBJ2-7; D call uncertain. This CDR3 is built from 15 residues. Germline CDR1 reads PRHDT; CDR2 reads FYEKMQ (reference sequence). V lost 0 bases, J lost 0 bases, and 9 bases lay in between. CDR3 sequence reads: CASSLGPRLSYEQYF. In DNA, the CDR3 is TGTGCCAGCAGCTTAGGCCCGAGGCTCTCCTACGAGCAGTACTTC.

Of note for this clonotype: A single base separates this from a much larger clone, so it may be a read error. The chain joins TRBV18 to TRBJ2-3, with 8 bases matching TRBD2. The CDR3 loop spans 16 amino acids. Looked up from germline, CDR1 is KGHSH and CDR2 is LQKENI. The V segment lost 6 bases and the J segment 4 bases; nucleotides outside the gene matches: 12. The CDR3 sequence: CASSSVSGADADTQYF. For the CDR3, the DNA is TGTGCCAGCTCTTCGGTTAGCGGGGCAGATGCAGATACGCAGTATTTT. Looking up the rest from reference TRBV18 and TRBJ2-3 gives the full variable domain: NAGVMQNPRHLVRRRGQEARLRCSPMKGHSHVYWYRQLPEEGLKFMVYLQKENIIDESGMPKERFSAEFPKEGPSILRIQQVVRGDSAAYFCASSSVSGADADTQYFGPGTRLTVL.

This clonotype turned up a few times. The CDR3 DNA reads TGTGCCAGCAGCCCATTGTGGCTTAACACCGGGGAGCTGTTTTTT. Protein product: CASSPLWLNTGELFF. This chain uses TRBV12-3 or TRBV12-4 with TRBJ2-2; D ambiguous. With 6 bases removed from V and 2 bases from J, the gap between germline ends came to 13 bases. This CDR3 is 15 amino acids long.

The chain combines TRBV3-1 with TRBJ2-1, with a possible D match to TRBD1 (6 bases). The CDR3 extends over 15 amino acids. Germline assignment: CDR1 LGHDT and CDR2 YNNKEL (reference sequence). The ends were cut back, 0 bases at V and 7 bases at J, with 13 bases in the middle. As DNA, the CDR3 is TGTGCCAGCAGCCAAGATCAGGGGTTGGCAAATGAGCAGTTCTTC. It translates to CASSQDQGLANEQFF.

This clonotype was observed many times. The V and J genes are TRBV28 and TRBJ2-7; D call uncertain. There are 15 residues in the CDR3. V lost 5 bases and J 3 bases, leaving 17 bases between the germline ends. Germline V lookup: CDR1 MDHEN, CDR2 SYDVKM. CDR3 residues: CASSIGPSPSYEQYF. CDR3 nucleotide sequence: TGTGCCAGCAGTATAGGCCCGAGCCCCAGCTACGAGCAGTACTTC.

This clonotype has ten or more counts. The chain employs TRBV6-5 and TRBJ2-3, with TRBD1 identical over 7 bases. The germline V gene encodes CDR1 MNHEY and CDR2 SVGAGI. The CDR3 is made up of 15 amino acids. Germline trimming cut 2 bases from V and 0 bases from J; bases unmatched to any gene: 2. In nucleotides, the CDR3 is TGTGCCAGCAGTTACACAGGGGCTAGCACAGATACGCAGTATTTT. Protein product: CASSYTGASTDTQYF.

This clonotype was observed many times. The genes are TRBV5-4 and TRBJ1-1; no firm D call. This CDR3 contains 14 residues. The ends were cut back, 4 bases at V and 8 bases at J, with 18 bases in the middle. Germline values: CDR1 SGHNT, CDR2 YYREEE (reference sequence). In nucleotides, the CDR3 is TGTGCCAGCAGCCCCTCTATGGGAGGACTAGAAGCTTTCTTT. It encodes CASSPSMGGLEAFF.

This clonotype appeared many times. The chain recombines TRBV5-4 with TRBJ2-7; a possible D gene is TRBD1 (5 bases). The CDR3 sequence is 14 residues long. Per the germline V gene, CDR1 is SGHNT and CDR2 is YYREEE (reference sequence). Between the trimmed V and J ends, which lost 2 bases and 3 bases, there was a span of 12 bases. DNA of the CDR3: TGTGCCAGCAGCTTCGGTAGGGGAAGCTACGAGCAGTACTTC. It encodes CASSFGRGSYEQYF. The whole variable domain, remainder taken from reference TRBV5-4 and TRBJ2-7, is ETGVTQSPTHLIKTRGQQVTLRCSSQSGHNTVSWYQQALGQGPQFIFQYYREEENGRGNFPPRFSGLQFPNYSSELNVNALELDDSALYLCASSFGRGSYEQYFGPGTRLTVT.

This clonotype was seen ten or more times. The chain couples TRBV7-9 to TRBJ1-2, with D possibly matching TRBD1 (5 bases). Germline V gene data show CDR1 as SEHNR and CDR2 as FQNEAQ (reference sequence). The CDR3 is 15 amino acids. V lost 1 base, J lost 0 bases, and 9 bases lay in between. In DNA form, the CDR3 reads TGTGCCAGCAGCTTAGGACAGCCAACTAACTATGGCTACACCTTC. The encoded protein is CASSLGQPTNYGYTF.

This clonotype has a count of ten or more. The CDR3 sequence: CASSFRGSYEQYF. The CDR3 nucleotides are TGTGCCAGCAGTTTCAGAGGGTCCTACGAGCAGTACTTC. J is TRBJ2-7 and V is TRBV27, with D possibly being TRBD2 (5 bases). The CDR3 is made up of 13 amino acids. Germline CDR1 and CDR2: MNHEY and SMNVEV (reference sequence). Trimming removed 3 bases at V and 1 base at J, with 7 bases between.

A word on this clonotype: Its ends do not fully match the called genes, so a read error is possible. The rearrangement links TRBV27 to TRBJ2-7; D gene uncertain. Germline V gene lookup returns CDR1 MNHEY and CDR2 SMNVEV (reference sequence). The CDR3 has 13 residues. The CDR3 loop is CASSLAGSCEQYF. The CDR3 DNA reads as TGTGCCAGCAGTTTGGCAGGCTCCTGCGAGCAGTACTTC.

Ten or more counts support this clonotype. The rearrangement joins TRBV4-3 to TRBJ2-7; TRBD2 aligns across 11 bases. Germline lookup yields CDR1 LGHNA and CDR2 YSLEER. Losses at the gene ends were 3 bases for V and 7 bases for J; bases not matched to a gene: 11. The CDR3 totals 16 residues. This CDR3 reads CASSQASGGTNLEQYF. The CDR3, as DNA: TGCGCCAGCAGCCAGGCTAGCGGGGGGACTAACCTGGAGCAGTACTTC.